These T cell receptor beta chains were read from a single sample in a study of T-cell reconstitution after alpha-beta-depleted transplantation in children. TCRdb called the PCR reads again in MiXCR, with one record for every CDR3 protein. The sample holds about 600,000 distinct CDR3 sequences, about 10% seen once. The material sequenced was PBMCs from the stem cell graft donor, taken from the stem cell graft. These receptors were collected from a human donor who donated a stem cell graft to a child with acute myeloid leukemia. CDR3s include the opening cysteine and the closing phenylalanine or tryptophan. A D gene is named only where the DNA matches it firmly. Clone size is not always given. Where it is, it says once, few, many or a class for expanded clones.

V: TRBV7-2; length: 14; J: TRBJ2-7; D: -; size: many; CDR3: CASSLKGISYEQYF; DNA: TGTGCCAGCAGCTTAAAGGGAATCTCCTACGAGCAGTACTTC
V: TRBV7-2; length: 12; J: TRBJ2-3; D: -; size: many; CDR3: CASSSGTDTQYF; DNA: TGTGCCAGCAGCTCCGGCACAGATACGCAGTATTTT
V: TRBV11-2; length: 14; J: TRBJ1-5; D: -; size: -; CDR3: CASSRGVSNQPQHF; DNA: TGTGCCAGCAGCAGAGGAGTTAGCAATCAGCCCCAGCATTTT
V: TRBV29-1; length: 14; J: TRBJ1-1; D: -; size: few; CDR3: CSAMAGHGNTEAFF; DNA: TGCAGCGCTATGGCAGGGCACGGGAACACTGAAGCTTTCTTT
V: TRBV9; length: 12; J: TRBJ2-2; D: -; size: -; CDR3: CASSVLSGELFF; DNA: TGTGCCAGCAGCGTCTTATCCGGGGAGCTGTTTTTT
V: TRBV3-1; length: 16; J: TRBJ2-2; D: -; size: -; CDR3: CASSQYGAATTGELFF; DNA: TGTGCCAGCAGCCAATATGGCGCTGCCACAACCGGGGAGCTGTTTTTT
V: TRBV28; length: 14; J: TRBJ2-1; D: -; size: -; CDR3: CASSRPGTVNEQFF; DNA: TGTGCCAGCAGTCGCCCTGGGACTGTCAATGAGCAGTTCTTC
V: TRBV10-3; length: 14; J: TRBJ2-7; D: TRBD1; size: few; CDR3: CAISDPGQGYEQYF; DNA: TGTGCCATCAGTGATCCGGGACAGGGGTACGAGCAGTACTTC
V: TRBV7-9; length: 14; J: TRBJ2-1; D: -; size: -; CDR3: CASSFHRGGNEQFF; DNA: TGTGCCAGCAGCTTCCACAGGGGGGGCAATGAGCAGTTCTTC
V: TRBV15; length: 17; J: TRBJ2-1; D: TRBD2; size: -; CDR3: CATSRDGGTRHNEGQFF; DNA: TGTGCCACCAGCAGAGATGGAGGGACTAGACACAATGAGGGGCAGTTCTTC
V: TRBV6-1; length: 15; J: TRBJ2-7; D: -; size: few; CDR3: CASRPIRDALHEQYF; DNA: TGTGCCAGCAGACCTATCCGGGACGCCCTACACGAGCAGTACTTC
V: TRBV7-6; length: 15; J: TRBJ2-1; D: -; size: -; CDR3: CASSIEVGDYNEQFF; DNA: TGTGCCAGCAGTATCGAAGTAGGAGATTACAATGAGCAGTTCTTC
V: TRBV29-1; length: 11; J: TRBJ1-1; D: -; size: few; CDR3: CSVARQGLAFF; DNA: TGCAGCGTTGCGCGGCAGGGTCTGGCTTTCTTT
V: TRBV7-2; length: 14; J: TRBJ2-1; D: -; size: many; CDR3: CASSLGPIHNEQFF; DNA: TGTGCCAGCAGCTTAGGGCCGATCCACAATGAGCAGTTCTTC
V: TRBV5-1; length: 14; J: TRBJ2-7; D: -; size: -; CDR3: CASREGGGSYEQYF; DNA: TGCGCCAGCAGAGAAGGAGGGGGTTCCTACGAGCAGTACTTC
V: TRBV20-1; length: 14; J: TRBJ1-5; D: TRBD1; size: many; CDR3: CSAPPTGGGQPQHF; DNA: TGCAGTGCTCCCCCGACAGGGGGAGGTCAGCCCCAGCATTTT
V: TRBV5-5; length: 15; J: TRBJ1-1; D: -; size: -; CDR3: CASSQNLWGVTEAFF; DNA: TGTGCCAGCAGCCAGAACCTCTGGGGGGTCACTGAAGCTTTCTTT
V: TRBV15; length: 12; J: TRBJ1-1; D: -; size: -; CDR3: CATSGVHTEAFF; DNA: TGTGCCACCAGCGGGGTCCACACTGAAGCTTTCTTT
V: TRBV7-7; length: 14; J: TRBJ2-2; D: -; size: few; CDR3: CASSLASNTGELFF; DNA: TGTGCTAGCAGCTTAGCCAGTAACACCGGGGAGCTGTTTTTT
V: TRBV4-3; length: 15; J: TRBJ2-1; D: TRBD1; size: few; CDR3: CASSPWTGGDNEQFF; DNA: TGCGCCAGCAGCCCCTGGACAGGGGGGGACAATGAGCAGTTCTTC
V: TRBV7-9; length: 17; J: TRBJ2-5; D: TRBD2; size: -; CDR3: CASSPWGLAGTQETQYF; DNA: TGTGCCAGCAGCCCATGGGGGCTAGCGGGAACCCAAGAGACCCAGTACTTC
V: TRBV28; length: 15; J: TRBJ1-1; D: TRBD1; size: many; CDR3: CASSPWTGTNTEAFF; DNA: TGTGCCAGCAGTCCATGGACAGGGACGAACACTGAAGCTTTCTTT
V: TRBV9; length: 14; J: TRBJ2-3; D: -; size: many; CDR3: CASSPTGPTHTQYF; DNA: TGTGCCAGCAGCCCGACAGGTCCGACGCATACGCAGTATTTT
V: TRBV29-1; length: 15; J: TRBJ2-1; D: TRBD1; size: many; CDR3: CSVVRGTGVGNEQFF; DNA: TGCAGCGTTGTGAGGGGGACAGGGGTAGGCAATGAGCAGTTCTTC
V: TRBV11-2; length: 17; J: TRBJ2-7; D: TRBD2; size: -; CDR3: CASSLEVLAGVRYEQYF; DNA: TGTGCCAGCAGCTTAGAAGTCCTAGCGGGAGTCCGCTACGAGCAGTACTTC
V: TRBV7-9; length: 15; J: TRBJ2-1; D: TRBD2; size: -; CDR3: CASSFPSGSPNEQFF; DNA: TGTGCCAGCAGCTTTCCTAGCGGGTCCCCGAATGAGCAGTTCTTC
V: TRBV27; length: 15; J: TRBJ1-2; D: -; size: -; CDR3: CASSPDRLFNYGYTF; DNA: TGTGCCAGCAGTCCAGACAGATTATTTAACTATGGCTACACCTTC
V: TRBV7-8; length: 15; J: TRBJ1-1; D: -; size: many; CDR3: CASSNRDTSGTEAFF; DNA: TGTGCCAGCAGCAATCGGGACACTTCGGGCACTGAAGCTTTCTTT
V: TRBV6-2/TRBV6-3; length: 17; J: TRBJ2-3; D: TRBD2; size: -; CDR3: CASSPSDSGRGADTQYF; DNA: TGTGCCAGCAGTCCATCAGATAGCGGGAGAGGGGCAGATACGCAGTATTTT
V: TRBV7-3; length: 13; J: TRBJ2-5; D: -; size: -; CDR3: CASSRGDEETQYF; DNA: TGTGCCAGCAGTCGCGGGGATGAAGAGACCCAGTACTTC
V: TRBV5-1; length: 16; J: TRBJ2-1; D: -; size: many; CDR3: CASSLLGKSSYNEQFF; DNA: TGCGCCAGCAGTTTACTCGGGAAGAGCTCCTACAATGAGCAGTTCTTC
V: TRBV5-4; length: 22; J: TRBJ2-4; D: TRBD1; size: few; CDR3: CASSLGSPTGQGTLLSKNIQYF; DNA: TGTGCCAGCAGCTTGGGATCCCCCACGGGACAGGGGACTCTGTTGTCCAAAAACATTCAGTACTTC
V: TRBV6-1; length: 17; J: TRBJ2-1; D: TRBD2; size: -; CDR3: CASTSGGRLLITNEQFF; DNA: TGTGCCAGCACCTCGGGCGGGAGACTTCTTATTACAAATGAGCAGTTCTTC
V: TRBV6-2/TRBV6-3; length: 14; J: TRBJ2-5; D: TRBD2; size: -; CDR3: CASSRLAGTETQYF; DNA: TGTGCCAGCAGTCGACTAGCGGGTACTGAGACCCAGTACTTC
V: TRBV15; length: 15; J: TRBJ2-7; D: -; size: -; CDR3: CATSRPAALYYEQYF; DNA: TGTGCCACCAGCCGCCCGGCAGCTCTATACTACGAGCAGTACTTC
V: TRBV29-1; length: 11; J: TRBJ2-5; D: -; size: many; CDR3: CSVAPKETQYF; DNA: TGCAGCGTTGCGCCAAAAGAGACCCAGTACTTC
V: TRBV18; length: 14; J: TRBJ2-3; D: -; size: -; CDR3: CASSPQSRADTQYF; DNA: TGTGCCAGCTCACCGCAGAGTAGGGCAGATACGCAGTATTTT
V: TRBV29-1; length: 11; J: TRBJ2-7; D: -; size: -; CDR3: CSVAKGYEQYF; DNA: TGCAGCGTTGCGAAGGGATACGAGCAGTACTTC
V: TRBV20-1; length: 16; J: TRBJ2-1; D: TRBD2; size: few; CDR3: CSATRLAGGTYNEQFF; DNA: TGCAGTGCTACCAGACTAGCGGGAGGGACCTACAATGAGCAGTTCTTC
V: TRBV29-1; length: 13; J: TRBJ1-6; D: -; size: few; CDR3: CSVGVNDNSPLHF; DNA: TGCAGCGTTGGTGTGAACGATAATTCACCCCTCCACTTT
V: TRBV9; length: 15; J: TRBJ2-2; D: -; size: few; CDR3: CASSVGVAFAGELFF; DNA: TGTGCCAGCAGCGTAGGGGTAGCGTTCGCCGGGGAGCTGTTTTTT
V: TRBV20-1; length: 14; J: TRBJ2-2; D: -; size: -; CDR3: CSAASAANTGELFF; DNA: TGCAGTGCTGCCTCCGCGGCGAACACCGGGGAGCTGTTTTTT
V: TRBV27; length: 17; J: TRBJ1-2; D: -; size: -; CDR3: CASSSRPNDPANYGYTF; DNA: TGTGCCAGCAGCTCACGTCCAAATGATCCAGCTAACTATGGCTACACCTTC
V: TRBV11-2; length: 15; J: TRBJ2-3; D: -; size: few; CDR3: CASSLMVAGTDTQYF; DNA: TGTGCCAGCAGCTTAATGGTAGCGGGCACAGATACGCAGTATTTT
V: TRBV18; length: 14; J: TRBJ2-1; D: TRBD1; size: few; CDR3: CASLNDRDYNEQFF; DNA: TGTGCCAGCTTGAACGACAGGGACTACAATGAGCAGTTCTTC
V: TRBV25-1; length: 12; J: TRBJ2-7; D: -; size: few; CDR3: CASSEYGSEQYF; DNA: TGTGCCAGCAGTGAATATGGGAGCGAGCAGTACTTC
V: TRBV29-1; length: 12; J: TRBJ2-3; D: -; size: many; CDR3: CSVDGGTDTQYF; DNA: TGCAGCGTTGATGGGGGCACAGATACGCAGTATTTT
V: TRBV15; length: 15; J: TRBJ1-4; D: -; size: -; CDR3: CATSRDWMEVEKLFF; DNA: TGTGCCACCAGCAGAGATTGGATGGAGGTTGAAAAACTGTTTTTT
V: TRBV20-1; length: 13; J: TRBJ1-4; D: -; size: -; CDR3: CSAAGSLGEKLFF; DNA: TGCAGTGCCGCAGGGTCATTGGGGGAAAAACTGTTTTTT
V: TRBV7-3; length: 13; J: TRBJ2-4; D: -; size: once; CDR3: CASSSTGNAIQYF; DNA: TGTGCCAGCAGCTCGACAGGTAACGCCATTCAGTACTTC